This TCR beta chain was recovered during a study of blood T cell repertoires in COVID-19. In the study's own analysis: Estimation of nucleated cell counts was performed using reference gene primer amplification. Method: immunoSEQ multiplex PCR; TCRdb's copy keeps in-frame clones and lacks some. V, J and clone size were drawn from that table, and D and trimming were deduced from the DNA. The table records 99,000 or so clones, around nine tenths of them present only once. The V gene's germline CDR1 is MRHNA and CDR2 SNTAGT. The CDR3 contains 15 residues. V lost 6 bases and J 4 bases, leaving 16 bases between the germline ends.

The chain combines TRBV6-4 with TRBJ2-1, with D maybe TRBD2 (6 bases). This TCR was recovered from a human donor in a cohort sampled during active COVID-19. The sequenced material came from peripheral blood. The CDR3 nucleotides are TGTGCCAGCAGCGACGGTACTAGCAAGTACAATGAGCAGTTCTTC. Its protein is CASSDGTSKYNEQFF.